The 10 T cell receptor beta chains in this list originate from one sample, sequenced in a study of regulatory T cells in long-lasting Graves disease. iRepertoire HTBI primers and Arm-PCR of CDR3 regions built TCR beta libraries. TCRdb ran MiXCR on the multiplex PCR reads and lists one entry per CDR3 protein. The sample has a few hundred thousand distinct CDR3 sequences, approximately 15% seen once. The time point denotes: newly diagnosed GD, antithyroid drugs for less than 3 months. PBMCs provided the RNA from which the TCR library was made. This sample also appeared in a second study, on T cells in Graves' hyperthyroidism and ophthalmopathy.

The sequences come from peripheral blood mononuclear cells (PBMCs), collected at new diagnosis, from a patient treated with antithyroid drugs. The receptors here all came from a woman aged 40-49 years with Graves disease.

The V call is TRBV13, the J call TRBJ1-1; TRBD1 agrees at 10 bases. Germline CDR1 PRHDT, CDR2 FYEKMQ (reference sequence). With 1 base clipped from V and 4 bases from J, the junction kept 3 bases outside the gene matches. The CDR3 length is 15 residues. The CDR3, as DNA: TGTGCCAGCAGCTTAGTCCGACAGGGGGCCACTGAAGCTTTCTTT. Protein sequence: CASSLVRQGATEAFF.

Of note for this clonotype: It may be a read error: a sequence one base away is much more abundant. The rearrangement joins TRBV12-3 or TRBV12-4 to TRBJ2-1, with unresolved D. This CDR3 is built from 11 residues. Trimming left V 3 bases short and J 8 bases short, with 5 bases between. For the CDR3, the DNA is TGTGCCAGCAGTTTCATCTATGAGCAGTTCTTC. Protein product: CASSFIYEQFF.

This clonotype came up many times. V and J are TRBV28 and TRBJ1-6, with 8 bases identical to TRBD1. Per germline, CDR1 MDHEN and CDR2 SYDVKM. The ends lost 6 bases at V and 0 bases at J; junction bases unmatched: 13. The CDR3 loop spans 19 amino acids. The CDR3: CASSLGQGVHSSYNSPLHF. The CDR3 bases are TGTGCCAGCAGCCTTGGACAGGGCGTACATAGCTCCTATAATTCACCCCTCCACTTT.

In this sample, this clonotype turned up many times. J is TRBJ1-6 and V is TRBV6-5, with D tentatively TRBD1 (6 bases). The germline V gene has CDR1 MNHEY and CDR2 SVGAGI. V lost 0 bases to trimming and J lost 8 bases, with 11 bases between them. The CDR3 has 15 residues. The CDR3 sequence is CASSYSGGGDSPLHF. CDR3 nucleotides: TGTGCCAGCAGTTACTCTGGGGGGGGCGATTCACCCCTCCACTTT.

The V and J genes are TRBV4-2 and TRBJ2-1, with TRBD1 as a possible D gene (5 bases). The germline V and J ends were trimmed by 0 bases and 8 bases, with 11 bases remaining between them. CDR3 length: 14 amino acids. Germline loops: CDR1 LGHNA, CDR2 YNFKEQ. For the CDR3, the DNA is TGTGCCAGCAGCCAAGAGTACAGGCTTCATGAGCAGTTCTTC. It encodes CASSQEYRLHEQFF.

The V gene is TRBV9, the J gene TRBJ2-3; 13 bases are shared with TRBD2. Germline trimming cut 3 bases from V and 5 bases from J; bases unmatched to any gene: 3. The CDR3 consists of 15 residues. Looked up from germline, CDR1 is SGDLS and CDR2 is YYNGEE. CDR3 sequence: CASSARLAGGDTQYF. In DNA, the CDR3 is TGTGCCAGCAGCGCCAGACTAGCGGGAGGAGATACGCAGTATTTT.

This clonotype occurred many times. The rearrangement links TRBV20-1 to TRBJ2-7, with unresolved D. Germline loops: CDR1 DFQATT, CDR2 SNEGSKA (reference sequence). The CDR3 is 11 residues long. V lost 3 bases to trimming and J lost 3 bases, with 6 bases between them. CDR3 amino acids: CSASVDYEQYF. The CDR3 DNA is TGCAGTGCTAGTGTAGACTACGAGCAGTACTTC.

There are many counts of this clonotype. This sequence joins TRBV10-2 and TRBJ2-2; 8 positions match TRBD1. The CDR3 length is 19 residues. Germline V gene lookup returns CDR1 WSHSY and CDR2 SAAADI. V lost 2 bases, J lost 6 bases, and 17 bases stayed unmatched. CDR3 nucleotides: TGCGCCAGCAGTGAGCCCCGACCTCTGGCCAGGGGGCCTTCCGGGGAGCTGTTTTTT. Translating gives CASSEPRPLARGPSGELFF.

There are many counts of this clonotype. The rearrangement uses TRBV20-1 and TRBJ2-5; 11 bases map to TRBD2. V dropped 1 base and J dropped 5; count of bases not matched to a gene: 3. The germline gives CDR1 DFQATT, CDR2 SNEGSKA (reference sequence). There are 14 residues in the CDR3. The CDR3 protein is CSARARLAGETQYF. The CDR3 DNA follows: TGCAGTGCTAGAGCTCGACTAGCGGGGGAGACCCAGTACTTC.

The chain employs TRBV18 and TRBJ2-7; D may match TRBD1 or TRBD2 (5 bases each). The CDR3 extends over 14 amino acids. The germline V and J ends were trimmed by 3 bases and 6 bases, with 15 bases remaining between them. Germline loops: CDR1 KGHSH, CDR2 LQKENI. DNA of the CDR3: TGTGCCAGCTCACCGACGGGACCCCCGGTCGAGCAGTACTTC. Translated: CASSPTGPPVEQYF.